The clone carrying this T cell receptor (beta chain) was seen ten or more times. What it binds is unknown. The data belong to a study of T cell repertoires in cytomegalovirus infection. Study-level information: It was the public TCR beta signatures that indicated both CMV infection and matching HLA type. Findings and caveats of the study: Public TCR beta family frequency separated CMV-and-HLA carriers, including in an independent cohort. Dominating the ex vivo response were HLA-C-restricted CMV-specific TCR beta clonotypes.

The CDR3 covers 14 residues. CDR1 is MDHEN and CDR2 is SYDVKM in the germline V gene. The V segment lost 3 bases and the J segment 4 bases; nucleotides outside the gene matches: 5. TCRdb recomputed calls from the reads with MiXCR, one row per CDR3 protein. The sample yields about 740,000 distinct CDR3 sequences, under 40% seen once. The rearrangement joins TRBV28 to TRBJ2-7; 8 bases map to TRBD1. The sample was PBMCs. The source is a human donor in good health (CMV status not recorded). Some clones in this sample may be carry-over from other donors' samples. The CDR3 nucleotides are TGTGCCAGCAGTTTTACCGGACAGGGATACGAGCAGTACTTC. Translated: CASSFTGQGYEQYF.